These T cell receptor beta chains were read from a single sample in a study of control samples from healthy donors and cancer patients. This table comes from immunoSEQ multiplex PCR, and its TCRdb copy is limited to in-frame clones, with some not included. The profile covers 95,000 to 150,000 clones, with 90% to 95% appearing a single time and about 7.2% taken by the ten largest. The specimen was blood. Receptors originate from a woman younger than 35 in good health. The CDR3 runs from the conserved cysteine through the conserved F or W. Fields, in order: D gene, J gene, clone size, CDR3 length, V gene, CDR3 DNA, CDR3 protein. A D gene is named only where the DNA matches it firmly. The size of a clone is reported for some rows only, either as once, few or many, or as a class for expanded clones.

-,TRBJ2-7,-,17,TRBV4-3,TGCGCCAGCAGCCAAGATTTTTCGACAGAGGACTCCTACGAGCAGTACTTC,CASSQDFSTEDSYEQYF
-,TRBJ1-3,-,17,TRBV5-1,TGCGCCAGCAGGCCAAGTCACAGGGCTGGGTCTGGAAACACCATATATTTT,CASRPSHRAGSGNTIYF
TRBD2,TRBJ2-4,-,15,TRBV7-9,TGTGCCAGCAGCTCCGGACGGTCCGGGGGGGGCATTCAGTACTTC,CASSSGRSGGGIQYF
-,TRBJ2-7,-,16,TRBV6-1,TGTGCCAGCAGTGAACAACCTCAGAGGGGGGGCGACGAGCAGTACTTC,CASSEQPQRGGDEQYF
-,TRBJ1-2,once,17,TRBV7-2,TGTGCCAGCAGCTTGGTAGGGCATTCCAGTTTAAACTATGGCTACACCTTC,CASSLVGHSSLNYGYTF
-,TRBJ1-1,few,11,TRBV20-1,TGCAGTGCTAGAGGGAACACTGAAGCTTTCTTT,CSARGNTEAFF
-,TRBJ2-7,-,12,TRBV10-3,TGTGCCACGGCGGACAGCCTCTACGAGCAGTACTTC,CATADSLYEQYF
TRBD2,TRBJ2-4,-,18,TRBV7-2,TGTGCCAGCAGCTTAGTAGTCCCGGCGGGGGGGCTTGGAAACATTCAGTACTTC,CASSLVVPAGGLGNIQYF
-,TRBJ2-7,-,14,TRBV2,TGTGCCAGCAGTGAACAGGCACTAAATAACGAGCAGTACTTC,CASSEQALNNEQYF
TRBD1,TRBJ2-6,-,18,TRBV28,TGTGCCAGCAGTTTAAGGCTGGCAGGGGGCGCTGGGGCCAACGTCCTGACTTTC,CASSLRLAGGAGANVLTF
-,TRBJ1-2,-,13,TRBV29-1,TGCAGCGTTGAAGCTTACCGGAGTGATGGCTACACCTTC,CSVEAYRSDGYTF
TRBD1,TRBJ2-3,-,16,TRBV5-4,TGTGCCAGCAGCCCTCAGACAGGGGGCAAAGCAGATACGCAGTATTTT,CASSPQTGGKADTQYF
TRBD2,TRBJ2-1,-,15,TRBV23-1,TGCGCCAGCAGTCAATCGGGGGGGGTATACAATGAGCAGTTCTTC,CASSQSGGVYNEQFF
TRBD1,TRBJ1-3,-,13,TRBV7-2,TGTGCCAGCAGCTCAGGGGGTGGAAACACCATATATTTT,CASSSGGGNTIYF
TRBD1,TRBJ2-1,once,17,TRBV5-1,TGCGCCAGCAGCTTGGGACAGGGGTCTAGCTCCTACAATGAGCAGTTCTTC,CASSLGQGSSSYNEQFF
TRBD1,TRBJ2-2,-,16,TRBV4-3,TGCGCCAGCAGCCGTCTTGACAGGGGTAATGCCGGGGAGCTGTTTTTT,CASSRLDRGNAGELFF
TRBD1,TRBJ2-6,-,20,TRBV23-1,TGCGCCAGCAGTCCCGCCGGAGGGGGACAGGGAAAAGCTGGGGCCAACGTCCTGACTTTC,CASSPAGGGQGKAGANVLTF
TRBD2,TRBJ2-4,-,18,TRBV5-1,TGCGCCAGCAGCTTGGACTCAGCGGGAGTAGGGGCCAAAAACATTCAGTACTTC,CASSLDSAGVGAKNIQYF
TRBD2,TRBJ2-1,-,15,TRBV2,TGTGCCAGCGCCGAAAATAGCGGGGCGACTAATGAGCAGTTCTTC,CASAENSGATNEQFF
-,TRBJ2-3,once,14,TRBV11-3,TGTGCCAGCAGCGCGCGTAATCAGGGGGATACGCAGTATTTT,CASSARNQGDTQYF
TRBD1,TRBJ1-6,-,14,TRBV9,TGTGCCAGCAGCCAAACAGGGGTAGGGTCACCCCTCCACTTT,CASSQTGVGSPLHF
-,TRBJ1-1,-,15,TRBV7-2,TGTGCCAGCAGCCCAACATTCCTGGGGCAGCATGAAGCTTTCTTT,CASSPTFLGQHEAFF
TRBD2,TRBJ2-1,-,18,TRBV5-1,TGCGCCAGCAGCGGAACATTCAGACTAGCGGGGGGGCGCAATGAGCAGTTCTTC,CASSGTFRLAGGRNEQFF
-,TRBJ1-1,-,13,TRBV3-1/TRBV3-2,TGTGCCAGCAGCCAGTCCACAGGGTCAGAAGCTTTCTTT,CASSQSTGSEAFF
-,TRBJ2-7,-,15,TRBV28,TGTGCCAGCAGACCCGACAGGAACCCAACCTACGAGCAGTACTTC,CASRPDRNPTYEQYF
TRBD1,TRBJ2-7,-,14,TRBV5-6,TGTGCCAGCAGCGGTGACAGGGATACAAACGAGCAGTACTTC,CASSGDRDTNEQYF
-,TRBJ1-1,-,14,TRBV27,TGTGCCAGCAGTTTTGCAGATGCGAACACTGAAGCTTTCTTT,CASSFADANTEAFF
TRBD2,TRBJ2-1,-,19,TRBV11-2,TGTGCCAGCAGCTTAGATCGCCTAGCGGGGGGGCAGGGTGACAATGAGCAGTTCTTC,CASSLDRLAGGQGDNEQFF
-,TRBJ1-4,-,15,TRBV5-6,TGTGCCAGCAGCTTGGAGGGGGCAACTAATGAAAAACTGTTTTTT,CASSLEGATNEKLFF
-,TRBJ2-5,few,15,TRBV7-9,TGTGCCAGCAGCTTACTAGTGGGGGCCAAAGAGACCCAGTACTTC,CASSLLVGAKETQYF